The 19 T cell receptor beta chains below all came from one sample that was sequenced in a study of spatial heterogeneity in lung cancer (dated by TCRdb to between 2017 and 2020). The time point label of this sample denotes: blood at routine non-recurrence follow-up after resection. Without any cell sorting, TCR sequencing was performed on whole RNA extracted either from tumor and nontumor lung tissue or from cryopreserved PBMC samples. The library relied on 5' RACE. The sequencer was a NextSeq 500. TCRdb redid the processing of the public reads, applying fastp at Q25 and MiXCR, and retained in-frame beta chains. Rows with a matching CDR3 protein are joined into one entry that keeps the most common DNA and genes. This sample gives 20,000 to 30,000 distinct CDR3 sequences in total; roughly 6% of them show up just once. Of the sample, 22% falls within the top ten clones. The material sequenced was PBMCs, taken at follow-up. Receptors were obtained from a male donor with early-stage non-small cell lung cancer.

In this sample, this clonotype turned up many times. The rearrangement links TRBV13 to TRBJ2-1; D assignment may be TRBD1 or TRBD2 (5 bases each). Germline V gene sequence: CDR1 PRHDT, CDR2 FYEKMQ (reference sequence). V was shortened by 5 bases and J by 7 bases, with 9 bases between the two germline ends. This CDR3 region has 12 residues. The CDR3 DNA reads as TGTGCCAGCAGCAACGGGGCTAATGAGCAGTTCTTC. It specifies CASSNGANEQFF.

This clonotype was seen ten or more times. The chain employs TRBV27 and TRBJ2-4, with 9 positions matching TRBD1. The germline V gene encodes CDR1 MNHEY and CDR2 SMNVEV (reference sequence). The CDR3 totals 17 residues. The V segment lost 6 bases and the J segment 2 bases; nucleotides outside the gene matches: 11. For the CDR3, the DNA is TGTGCCAGCAGACCCACAGGGGGCTTAGGAACCAAAAACATTCAGTACTTC. This encodes CASRPTGGLGTKNIQYF.

This clonotype was found a few times. The chain has TRBV3-1 and TRBJ2-5; TRBD2 matches at 10 bases. This CDR3 region has 15 residues. CDR1 and CDR2 from the germline V gene are LGHDT and YNNKEL (reference sequence). The trim removed 0 bases at V and 2 bases at J, leaving 0 bases unmatched. The DNA for the CDR3 is TGTGCCAGCAGCCAAGATAGCGGGGGGCAAGAGACCCAGTACTTC. It codes for CASSQDSGGQETQYF.

This clonotype has only a few counts. V usage is TRBV29-1 and J usage is TRBJ2-2; D remains unclear. The V and J ends lost 5 bases and 0 bases respectively, with 10 bases between them. The CDR3 covers 14 residues. Germline V gene data show CDR1 as SQVTM and CDR2 as ANQGSEA. Here the CDR3 reads CSVTAGANTGELFF. Here the CDR3 DNA reads TGCAGCGTTACAGCAGGAGCGAACACCGGGGAGCTGTTTTTT.

A remark on this clonotype: Given a much more abundant clone one base away, this may be a read error. The chain uses TRBV29-1 and TRBJ2-3; 8 nucleotides match TRBD1. CDR1 and CDR2 (germline): SQVTM, ANQGSEA. Trimming removed 3 bases from V and 7 bases from J; junction bases left unmatched: 6. The length of the CDR3 is 13 residues. CDR3 protein: CSVDRGQMYTQYF. In DNA, the CDR3 is TGCAGCGTTGACAGGGGGCAGATGTATACGCAGTATTTT.

This clonotype is labeled as hyperexpanded. The rearrangement uses TRBV12-3 or TRBV12-4 and TRBJ1-5; a possible D gene is TRBD1 (5 bases). Trimming pared 3 bases from V and 8 bases from J, leaving 11 bases between. This CDR3 is 13 amino acids long. In nucleotides, the CDR3 is TGTGCCAGCAGTTTGTTAGGGGTTGAGCCCCAGCATTTT. Encoded protein: CASSLLGVEPQHF.

This clonotype was found many times. The V call is TRBV6-5, the J call TRBJ1-5; 8 nucleotides match TRBD1. Trimming took 5 bases from V and 0 from J; bases not matched to a gene: 6. This CDR3 comprises 16 residues. Per the germline V gene, CDR1 is MNHEY and CDR2 is SVGAGI. The CDR3 DNA reads TGTGCCAGCAGTGGCGGGACAGGCCTTAGCAATCAGCCCCAGCATTTT. It encodes CASSGGTGLSNQPQHF.

This clonotype was seen repeatedly, ten times or more. The CDR3 is CASSLAGGTSNEQFF. The CDR3, as DNA: TGCGCCAGCAGCTTGGCCGGGGGAACTAGCAATGAGCAGTTCTTC. The chain joins TRBV5-1 to TRBJ2-1; D is perhaps TRBD2 (6 bases). Germline-derived CDR1 and CDR2 are SGHRS and YFSETQ. V was clipped by 0 bases and J by 6 bases, with 13 bases between them. The CDR3 sequence is 15 residues long.

The table lists this clonotype with many counts. The chain combines TRBV7-2 with TRBJ2-3; D possibly corresponds to TRBD2 (5 bases). V lost 6 bases to trimming and J lost 4 bases, with 11 bases between them. This CDR3 region has 13 residues. Per the germline V gene, CDR1 is SGHTA and CDR2 is FQGNSA. The CDR3 DNA reads as TGTGCCAGCAGTCTAAAACTAGCAGATACGCAGTATTTT. This encodes CASSLKLADTQYF. The full variable domain, its missing parts supplied by reference TRBV7-2 and TRBJ2-3, is GAGVSQSPSNKVTEKGKDVELRCDPISGHTALYWYRQSLGQGLEFLIYFQGNSAPDKSGLPSDRFSAERTGGSVSTLTIQRTQQEDSAVYLCASSLKLADTQYFGPGTRLTVL.

A few counts support this clonotype. The chain couples TRBV20-1 to TRBJ2-1; 7 bases line up with TRBD2. The CDR3 length is 15 residues. Germline CDR1 DFQATT, CDR2 SNEGSKA (reference sequence). V shed 1 base and J 6 bases; nucleotides not matched to a gene: 9. DNA of the CDR3: TGCAGTGCTAGAGGCCCACTACTAGCGATCAATGAGCAGTTCTTC. It yields the protein CSARGPLLAINEQFF.

The rearrangement links TRBV12-3 or TRBV12-4 to TRBJ2-1; 13 bases align to TRBD2. With 6 bases clipped from V and 7 bases from J, the junction kept 0 bases outside the gene matches. The CDR3 contains 13 residues. DNA for the CDR3: TGTGCCAGCAGACTAGCGGGGGGGAATGAGCAGTTCTTC. Its translation is CASRLAGGNEQFF.

Details on this clonotype: It may be a read error: a sequence one base away is much more abundant. The chain joins TRBV30 to TRBJ1-5, with D hard to call. CDR3 size: 13 residues. Germline V gene lookup returns CDR1 GTSNPN and CDR2 SVGIG (reference sequence). The CDR3 DNA reads as TGTGTCTGGAAGGGAGAAGGCAATCAGCCCCAGCATTTT. It encodes CVWKGEGNQPQHF.

This clonotype was observed at least ten times. The final CDR3 position lacks the conserved phenylalanine or tryptophan, pointing to a likely read error. No DNA is shown, since the ends of the CDR3 on it are uncertain; the CDR3 is the one TCRdb lists. V usage is TRBV5-6 and J usage is TRBJ2-1. CDR1 and CDR2 from the germline V gene are SGHDT and YYEEEE. The CDR3 length is 11 residues, termini included. The chain's CDR3 is CASSLGYSEFV.

Many counts were recorded for this clonotype. This chain connects TRBV10-3 to TRBJ2-7, with 7 bases matching TRBD1. Germline CDR1 reads ENHRY; CDR2 reads SYGVKD. The CDR3 spans 15 residues. V trimming: 2 bases; J trimming: 0 bases; junction bases outside the gene matches: 4. The DNA of the CDR3 is TGTGCCATCAGTGAGCCGGACAGGAGCTCCTACGAGCAGTACTTC. It encodes CAISEPDRSSYEQYF.

This clonotype was counted a few times. The chain is built from TRBV6-2 or TRBV6-3 and TRBJ1-6; possibly TRBD1 for D (6 bases). This CDR3 is 14 amino acids long. Trimming left V 8 bases short and J 10 bases short, with 18 bases between. The germline V gene has CDR1 MNHEY and CDR2 SVGEGT. For the CDR3, the DNA is TGTGCCAGCCTTTACAGGGAGGGGAGCTCACCCCTCCACTTT. This codes for CASLYREGSSPLHF.

This clonotype was seen only a few times. The chain recombines TRBV5-6 with TRBJ2-3; TRBD2 matches 9 bases. The germline gives CDR1 SGHDT, CDR2 YYEEEE. The CDR3 has 15 amino acids. Trimming took 1 base from V and 6 from J; bases not matched to a gene: 6. The chain's CDR3 is CASSLYAGGLDTQYF. As DNA, the CDR3 is TGTGCCAGCAGCTTGTATGCGGGAGGGCTTGATACGCAGTATTTT.

This clonotype was seen many times. The chain recombines TRBV28 with TRBJ2-7; D may be TRBD1 (6 bases). The germline CDR1 and CDR2 sequences are MDHEN and SYDVKM. The CDR3 loop spans 13 amino acids. V lost 2 bases and J 6 bases, leaving 11 bases between the germline ends. CDR3 in DNA: TGTGCCAGCAGTTTACCCACAGGGAGCGAGCAGTACGTC. As protein: CASSLPTGSEQYV.

This clonotype was seen at least ten times. The genes are TRBV11-2 and TRBJ2-2; TRBD2 might be the D (5 bases). CDR1 and CDR2 (germline): SGHAT, FQNNGV. CDR3 size: 17 residues. V gave up 3 bases and J gave up 0 bases, with 14 bases separating them. The CDR3 protein is CASSFEGPLTNTGELFF. CDR3 nucleotides: TGTGCCAGCAGCTTCGAGGGTCCGCTGACGAACACCGGGGAGCTGTTTTTT.

The rearrangement joins TRBV7-9 to TRBJ2-5; TRBD2 might be the D (5 bases). The CDR3 totals 15 residues. Germline V gene data show CDR1 as SEHNR and CDR2 as FQNEAQ (reference sequence). Trimming cost V 5 bases and J 4 bases, with 17 bases left between them. The CDR3 DNA reads TGTGCCAGCAGCCGGGAAGTAGCTGGAGGAGAGACCCAGTACTTC. It translates to CASSREVAGGETQYF.